In its sample, the clone carrying this TCR beta chain was seen many times. The antigen remains undetermined. This specimen belongs to a study of CD8 T cells in ankylosing spondylitis. Findings and limits, study-wide: Ankylosing spondylitis blood seemed to carry a telltale TCR beta motif made of roughly eight highly homologous variants.

TCRdb fed the 5' RACE reads into MiXCR, producing one record per CDR3 protein. The table includes more than 500,000 distinct CDR3 sequences, 5.3% detected once. V was cut by 0 bases and J by 2 bases, with 11 bases left in between. The CDR3 sequence is 15 residues long. CDR1 SGHRS and CDR2 YFSETQ come from the germline V gene. Sequencing input: blood, either unsorted or a sorted T cell fraction (not recorded which). This rearrangement joins TRBV5-1 to TRBJ1-1; D is possibly TRBD1 (6 bases). The TCR comes from a male donor with ankylosing spondylitis. CDR3 sequence reads: CASSLAGGQNTEAFF. CDR3 DNA: TGCGCCAGCAGCTTGGCCGGGGGGCAAAACACTGAAGCTTTCTTT. Based on the CDR3 plus reference TRBV5-1 and TRBJ1-1, the full variable domain is KAGVTQTPRYLIKTRGQQVTLSCSPISGHRSVSWYQQTPGQGLQFLFEYFSETQRNKGNFPGRFSGRQFSNSRSEMNVSTLELGDSALYLCASSLAGGQNTEAFFGQGTRLTVV.